These 18 T cell receptor beta chains were sequenced from one sample in a study of CD8 T cells in Susac syndrome. The authors reverse transcribed about 0.5 to 1 ug RNA with random hexamers. TCRdb reprocessed the immunoSEQ multiplex PCR reads with MiXCR, giving one entry per CDR3 protein. Of around 230,000 distinct CDR3 sequences detected, about 95% appear once; the ten largest clones hold 0.095%. The specimen was CD4+ T cells from PBMCs. These TCRs come from a human donor with multiple sclerosis.

The rearrangement joins TRBV30 to TRBJ1-1, with D uncertain. Germline V gene sequence: CDR1 GTSNPN, CDR2 SVGIG (reference sequence). The CDR3 covers 13 residues. V gave up 4 bases and J gave up 3 bases, with 12 bases separating them. Here the CDR3 reads CAWMFAVDTEAFF. The CDR3, as DNA: TGTGCCTGGATGTTCGCGGTCGACACTGAAGCTTTCTTT.

The chain has TRBV29-1 and TRBJ2-7; either TRBD1 or TRBD2 may fit D (6 bases each). V was clipped by 4 bases and J by 3 bases, with 16 bases between them. The CDR3 consists of 14 residues. The germline CDR1 and CDR2 sequences are SQVTM and ANQGSEA. The CDR3 reads CSVGGAGDNYEQYF. The CDR3 nucleotides are TGCAGCGTTGGGGGGGCCGGCGACAACTACGAGCAGTACTTC.

The rearrangement links TRBV24-1 to TRBJ1-5; perhaps TRBD1 as D (5 bases). CDR3 length: 13 residues. Trimming removed 7 bases from V and 7 bases from J, with 13 bases in between. CDR1 is KGHDR and CDR2 is SFDVKD in the germline V gene. As DNA, the CDR3 is TGTGCCACCAGCCCCGCCGGGGGGCAGCCCCAGCATTTT. This encodes CATSPAGGQPQHF.

CDR3 in amino acids: CASSEGLAGYNEQFF. The DNA for the CDR3 is TGTGCCAGCAGTGAAGGTCTAGCGGGGTACAATGAGCAGTTCTTC. This sequence joins TRBV2 and TRBJ2-1, with 9 positions matching TRBD2. With 1 base clipped from V and 4 bases from J, the junction kept 2 bases outside the gene matches. This CDR3 spans 15 amino acids. Germline loops: CDR1 SNHLY, CDR2 FYNNEI.

This sequence joins TRBV5-4 and TRBJ2-5; D remains unclear. The CDR3 has 12 amino acids. Trimming removed 4 bases from V and 2 bases from J, with 6 bases in between. Germline assignment: CDR1 SGHNT and CDR2 YYREEE (reference sequence). The CDR3 region is CASSVIQETQYF. CDR3 nucleotide sequence: TGTGCCAGCAGCGTCATACAAGAGACCCAGTACTTC.

This chain connects TRBV15 to TRBJ2-1; D unclear. The germline gives CDR1 LNHNV, CDR2 YYDKDF (reference sequence). Trimming took 5 bases from V and 9 from J, leaving 11 bases between them. This CDR3 is 12 amino acids long. CDR3 sequence reads: CATSATWGEQFF. The CDR3 region has the DNA TGTGCCACCAGCGCGACTTGGGGTGAGCAGTTCTTC.

This clonotype has more than one count but fewer than ten. The chain is built from TRBV12-3 or TRBV12-4 and TRBJ1-2, with D tentatively TRBD1 (6 bases). This CDR3 spans 14 amino acids. V lost 1 base, J lost 1 base, and 7 bases lay in between. The CDR3 DNA sequence: TGTGCCAGCAGTTTAGAACAGGGTAACTATGGCTACACCTTC. Translation gives CASSLEQGNYGYTF.

The rearrangement links TRBV29-1 to TRBJ2-1, with no clear D. Germline lookup yields CDR1 SQVTM and CDR2 ANQGSEA. The CDR3 totals 11 residues. This CDR3 reads CSLATYNEQFF. In DNA form, the CDR3 reads TGCAGTCTGGCTACTTACAATGAGCAGTTCTTC.

V gene TRBV18 combines with J gene TRBJ2-5, with 7 positions matching TRBD1. Trimming at V came to 3 bases and at J to 3 bases, leaving 10 bases not matched to a gene. The CDR3 has 16 residues. The germline CDR1 and CDR2 sequences are KGHSH and LQKENI. The CDR3 coding sequence is TGTGCCAGCTCACCCTTGACAGGGTCGTGGGAAGAGACCCAGTACTTC. It encodes CASSPLTGSWEETQYF. Drawing the rest from reference TRBV18 and TRBJ2-5, the complete variable domain is NAGVMQNPRHLVRRRGQEARLRCSPMKGHSHVYWYRQLPEEGLKFMVYLQKENIIDESGMPKERFSAEFPKEGPSILRIQQVVRGDSAAYFCASSPLTGSWEETQYFGPGTRLLVL.

The chain has TRBV20-1 and TRBJ2-7, with 7 bases matching TRBD2. The CDR3 is made up of 14 amino acids. CDR1 DFQATT and CDR2 SNEGSKA come from the germline V gene (reference sequence). Trimming cost V 4 bases and J 7 bases; bases outside gene matches: 13. This chain's CDR3 is CSAILGRVQGEQYF. The CDR3 DNA is TGCAGTGCTATATTAGGGAGGGTTCAAGGGGAGCAGTACTTC.

This rearrangement joins TRBV9 to TRBJ1-1, with D uncertain. Germline-derived CDR1 and CDR2 are SGDLS and YYNGEE. Trimming shortened V by 0 bases and J by 1 base, and 7 bases separated the two germline ends. CDR3 size: 14 residues. For the CDR3, the DNA is TGTGCCAGCAGCGTAGTAGCGGGGAACACTGAAGCTTTCTTT. It translates to CASSVVAGNTEAFF.

CDR3 bases: TGTGCCAGCATGGTGGTAGAGGAGCAAGGCTACACCTTC. This encodes CASMVVEEQGYTF. The rearrangement joins TRBV2 to TRBJ1-2; D gene unclear. Germline V gene sequence: CDR1 SNHLY, CDR2 FYNNEI. Deletions cut 7 bases from V and 8 bases from J, with 17 bases between. This CDR3 has 13 amino acids.

The chain is built from TRBV7-9 and TRBJ1-2; D unclear. The CDR3 length is 13 residues. Per germline, CDR1 SEHNR and CDR2 FQNEAQ (reference sequence). V lost 1 base and J 5 bases, leaving 8 bases between the germline ends. The CDR3 is CASSLGGEYGYTF. The CDR3 DNA reads TGTGCCAGCAGCTTAGGGGGTGAATATGGCTACACCTTC.

The J gene is TRBJ2-1, the V gene TRBV29-1; D perhaps matches TRBD2 (6 bases). CDR3 length equals 16 residues. V was clipped by 6 bases and J by 0 bases, with 18 bases between them. Germline V lookup: CDR1 SQVTM, CDR2 ANQGSEA. CDR3 nucleotides: TGCAGCGTCGGCTCACTAGCCCGAAGCTCCTACAATGAGCAGTTCTTC. As protein: CSVGSLARSSYNEQFF.

This clonotype was counted a single time. The rearrangement joins TRBV2 to TRBJ2-1; TRBD2 agrees at 8 bases. Per the germline V gene, CDR1 is SNHLY and CDR2 is FYNNEI. The length of the CDR3 is 17 residues. V lost 6 bases and J lost 7; bases outside the gene matches: 17. The CDR3 bases are TGTGCCAGCAGCGTCATGGGATCGGGACTAGTCGCGAATGAGCAGTTCTTC. Its protein product is CASSVMGSGLVANEQFF.

The chain has TRBV20-1 and TRBJ2-1, with D hard to call. V lost 1 base and J lost 11, with 9 bases in between. The CDR3 is 11 amino acids. Germline V gene sequence: CDR1 DFQATT, CDR2 SNEGSKA (reference sequence). CDR3 in amino acids: CSARGGPKQFF. CDR3 nucleotides: TGCAGTGCTAGAGGTGGGCCTAAGCAGTTCTTC.

V and J are TRBV12-3 or TRBV12-4 and TRBJ2-1; 11 nucleotides match TRBD2. The CDR3 has 14 residues. The J segment lost 5 bases and the V segment lost 7 bases, leaving 4 bases of the junction unmatched. CDR3 amino acids: CASTLGLADNEQFF. The CDR3 nucleotides read TGTGCCAGCACCTTGGGACTAGCGGACAATGAGCAGTTCTTC.

The J gene is TRBJ2-7, the V gene TRBV29-1; D not certain. V gave up 4 bases and J gave up 4 bases, with 8 bases separating them. CDR1 is SQVTM, CDR2 ANQGSEA, per germline. The CDR3 runs to 11 residues. The CDR3 nucleotides read TGCAGCGTTGGATCAGTGTACGAGCAGTACTTC. Amino acids: CSVGSVYEQYF.